These 21 T cell receptor beta chains originate from one sample sequenced in a study of T-cell memory formation after mild COVID-19. TCRdb used MiXCR to reprocess the 5' RACE reads, holding one entry per CDR3 protein. The sample comprises about 290,000 distinct CDR3 sequences, about 15% of which are singletons, and approximately 23% rests with the top ten. The sequencing sample was made of PBMCs or a T cell subset sorted from them (not recorded which). These receptor sequences come from a man between 18 and 35 years old who had mild COVID-19 (a few samples of this study predate the infection). Cell type and time point are not known.

There are a few counts of this clonotype. The chain uses TRBV18 and TRBJ2-2, with 13 bases fitting TRBD2. Germline CDR1 and CDR2: KGHSH and LQKENI. The V gene end was trimmed by 8 bases and the J gene end by 2 bases; junction bases not matched to a gene: 8. CDR3 length: 17 residues. This CDR3 reads CASGSGLAGINTGELFF. For the CDR3, the DNA is TGTGCCAGCGGCTCGGGACTAGCGGGGATTAACACCGGGGAGCTGTTTTTT.

This clonotype was observed a handful of times. The rearrangement uses TRBV7-2 and TRBJ1-4; tentative D call: TRBD1 (5 bases). Trimming pared 1 base from V and 4 bases from J, leaving 7 bases between. The CDR3 is made up of 14 amino acids. Per the germline V gene, CDR1 is SGHTA and CDR2 is FQGNSA. CDR3 bases: TGTGCCAGCAGCTTAGAAAGGGGTAATGAAAAACTGTTTTTT. Its translation is CASSLERGNEKLFF.

This clonotype has a handful of counts. The rearrangement uses TRBV28 and TRBJ2-1; D gene ambiguous. V lost 2 bases, J lost 8 bases, and 10 bases lay in between. Germline CDR1 and CDR2: MDHEN and SYDVKM. The CDR3 is 13 residues long. The CDR3 loop is CASSLRDAHEQFF. CDR3 coding DNA: TGTGCCAGCAGTTTAAGGGATGCACATGAGCAGTTCTTC.

This clonotype was seen a few times. The chain carries TRBV4-1 and TRBJ2-1, with 13 positions matching TRBD2. J lost 13 bases, V lost 0 bases, and 9 bases had no gene match. Germline values: CDR1 MGHRA, CDR2 YSYEKL. This CDR3 region has 16 residues. The CDR3 DNA reads as TGCGCCAGCAGCCAAGAGGACGCGGGACTAGCGGGGAACCAGTTCTTC. This gives the protein CASSQEDAGLAGNQFF.

V and J are TRBV5-5 and TRBJ2-1, with 7 positions matching TRBD1. Looked up from germline, CDR1 is SGHKS and CDR2 is YYEKEE (reference sequence). This CDR3 comprises 14 residues. V lost 4 bases, J lost 7 bases, and 8 bases stayed unmatched. The CDR3 is CASSRDRVRNEQFF. The CDR3 DNA reads as TGTGCCAGCAGCCGAGACAGGGTTCGGAATGAGCAGTTCTTC.

Only a few counts were recorded for this clonotype. This sequence joins TRBV3-1 and TRBJ2-5, with 10 bases that match TRBD1. Losses at the gene ends were 2 bases for V and 3 bases for J; bases not matched to a gene: 6. The CDR3 has 16 residues. CDR1 is LGHDT and CDR2 is YNNKEL in the germline V gene (reference sequence). The CDR3 coding sequence is TGTGCCAGCAGCCAATCTCCGGGACAGGGGAAAGAGACCCAGTACTTC. This translates into CASSQSPGQGKETQYF.

This chain connects TRBV25-1 to TRBJ2-2, with 8 bases fitting TRBD2. Germline CDR1 MGHDK, CDR2 SYGVNS. The V gene end was trimmed by 5 bases and the J gene end by 4 bases; junction bases not matched to a gene: 9. The CDR3 loop spans 16 amino acids. The CDR3 here is CASSHPRGALTGELFF. CDR3 DNA sequence: TGTGCCAGCAGTCACCCGCGGGGGGCCCTCACCGGGGAGCTGTTTTTT.

This clonotype came up a few times. J is TRBJ1-1 and V is TRBV7-2; a weak D match, TRBD1 (6 bases). The CDR3 loop spans 13 amino acids. CDR1 is SGHTA and CDR2 is FQGNSA in the germline V gene. Trimming removed 2 bases from V and 11 bases from J, with 15 bases in between. The CDR3 here is CASSLPGGRRAFF. CDR3 DNA: TGTGCCAGCAGCTTACCGGGGGGCAGGCGGGCTTTCTTT.

This clonotype was observed many times. V usage is TRBV6-2 or TRBV6-3 and J usage is TRBJ1-5; 8 bases line up with TRBD1. Germline V CDR1 and CDR2: MNHEY, SVGEGT. Unmatched junction bases numbered 0, after V lost 4 bases and J lost 4 bases. The length of the CDR3 is 13 residues. The CDR3 DNA sequence: TGTGCCAGCAGTTGGACAGGGAATCAGCCCCAGCATTTT. Translated, it gives CASSWTGNQPQHF.

The genes are TRBV7-9 and TRBJ1-2; D not certain. Germline V lookup: CDR1 SEHNR, CDR2 FQNEAQ (reference sequence). This CDR3 comprises 15 residues. Trimming cost V 3 bases and J 0 bases, with 11 bases left between them. CDR3 nucleotides: TGTGCCAGCAGCTTCGGCAGAGCTTCTAACTATGGCTACACCTTC. Translation: CASSFGRASNYGYTF.

The chain joins TRBV7-6 to TRBJ2-2; 8 nucleotides agree with TRBD1. The CDR3 totals 16 residues. Trimming took 5 bases from V and 4 from J; bases not matched to a gene: 9. CDR1 is SGHVS and CDR2 is FNYEAQ in the germline V gene. CDR3 sequence (DNA): TGTGCCAGCAGCCCACACGGACAGGGTGCCACCGGGGAGCTGTTTTTT. Translated, it gives CASSPHGQGATGELFF.

The CDR3 coding sequence is TGTGCCAGCAGCCAAATGGGGGTTGCTACTGAAGCTTTCTTT. This codes for CASSQMGVATEAFF. This chain connects TRBV14 to TRBJ1-1, with D possibly being TRBD1 (5 bases). V gave up 2 bases and J gave up 5 bases, with 12 bases separating them. Germline CDR1 SGHDN, CDR2 FVKESK. The CDR3 is made up of 14 amino acids.

This rearrangement joins TRBV7-8 to TRBJ1-2; D possibly corresponds to TRBD1 (6 bases). CDR1 and CDR2 from the germline V gene are SGHVS and FQNEAQ. This CDR3 has 15 residues. V was pared by 5 bases and J by 2 bases, with 15 bases between. CDR3 region: CASSPQGLWNYGYTF. The CDR3 coding sequence is TGTGCCAGCAGCCCTCAGGGGCTTTGGAACTATGGCTACACCTTC.

The chain uses TRBV5-1 and TRBJ1-4, with D maybe TRBD1 (5 bases). Germline lookup yields CDR1 SGHRS and CDR2 YFSETQ. Trimming took off 2 bases at V and 14 bases at J, with 16 bases between the two ends. This CDR3 region has 13 residues. CDR3 DNA sequence: TGCGCCAGCAGCTTTCAGGGCTCCGGTGTTCTGTTTTTT. This encodes CASSFQGSGVLFF.

This sequence joins TRBV6-5 and TRBJ2-5; 11 nucleotides agree with TRBD2. Trimming cost V 6 bases and J 5 bases; bases outside gene matches: 11. The CDR3 consists of 16 residues. Germline CDR1 reads MNHEY; CDR2 reads SVGAGI. The CDR3 DNA follows: TGTGCCAGCAGAAGACTAGCGGGGAACCCTCGGGAGACCCAGTACTTC. Its protein is CASRRLAGNPRETQYF.

V usage is TRBV19 and J usage is TRBJ1-1; D is uncertain. The CDR3 spans 14 residues. Germline assignment: CDR1 LNHDA and CDR2 SQIVND (reference sequence). The ends were cut back, 11 bases at V and 1 base at J, with 17 bases in the middle. The CDR3 is CAPRRNSKNTEAFF. The CDR3 coding sequence is TGTGCCCCACGAAGGAACAGCAAGAACACTGAAGCTTTCTTT. Variable domain in full (rest from reference TRBV19 and TRBJ1-1): DGGITQSPKYLFRKEGQNVTLSCEQNLNHDAMYWYRQDPGQGLRLIYYSQIVNDFQKGDIAEGYSVSREKKESFPLTVTSAQKNPTAFYLCAPRRNSKNTEAFFGQGTRLTVV.

On this clonotype itself: A much larger clone lies a single base off, so this may be a read error. The chain uses TRBV11-2 and TRBJ2-3, with 10 bases lining up with TRBD1. V was clipped by 4 bases and J by 4 bases; unmatched bases: 2. The CDR3 is 14 residues long. The V gene's germline CDR1 is SGHAT and CDR2 FQNNGV. This chain's CDR3 is CASSSTGGADTQYF. The CDR3 nucleotides read TGTGCCAGCAGCTCGACAGGGGGCGCAGATACGCAGTATTTT.

The chain carries TRBV5-1 and TRBJ2-2, with TRBD2 matching over 13 bases. The length of the CDR3 is 17 residues. The germline CDR1 and CDR2 sequences are SGHRS and YFSETQ. Unmatched junction bases numbered 2, after V lost 3 bases and J lost 0 bases. The CDR3 nucleotides read TGCGCCAGCAGCTGGACTAGCGGGAGCCCGAACACCGGGGAGCTGTTTTTT. It specifies CASSWTSGSPNTGELFF.

This clonotype has more than one count but fewer than ten. This chain connects TRBV24-1 to TRBJ2-2; 10 positions agree with TRBD1. The CDR3 is 14 residues long. The germline gives CDR1 KGHDR, CDR2 SFDVKD. V lost 7 bases, J lost 6 bases, and 4 bases stayed unmatched. The CDR3 loop reads CATSGTGVPGELFF. The DNA for the CDR3 is TGTGCCACCAGCGGGACAGGGGTTCCCGGGGAGCTGTTTTTT.

The CDR3 DNA reads as TGTGCCAGCAGCTTAAACAGGGAATCCGGGGAGCTGTTTTTT. Protein product: CASSLNRESGELFF. This sequence joins TRBV7-2 and TRBJ2-2, with a weak D call TRBD1 (6 bases). V lost 2 bases, J lost 6 bases, and 10 bases lay in between. The CDR3 loop spans 14 amino acids. The germline gives CDR1 SGHTA, CDR2 FQGNSA.

The rearrangement uses TRBV4-2 and TRBJ1-1; D might be TRBD1 (5 bases). Germline V gene sequence: CDR1 LGHNA, CDR2 YNFKEQ. With 1 base removed from V and 4 bases from J, the gap between germline ends came to 7 bases. The CDR3 covers 13 residues. DNA for the CDR3: TGTGCCAGCAGCCAAGGGGGGAGCACTGAAGCTTTCTTT. Protein sequence: CASSQGGSTEAFF.